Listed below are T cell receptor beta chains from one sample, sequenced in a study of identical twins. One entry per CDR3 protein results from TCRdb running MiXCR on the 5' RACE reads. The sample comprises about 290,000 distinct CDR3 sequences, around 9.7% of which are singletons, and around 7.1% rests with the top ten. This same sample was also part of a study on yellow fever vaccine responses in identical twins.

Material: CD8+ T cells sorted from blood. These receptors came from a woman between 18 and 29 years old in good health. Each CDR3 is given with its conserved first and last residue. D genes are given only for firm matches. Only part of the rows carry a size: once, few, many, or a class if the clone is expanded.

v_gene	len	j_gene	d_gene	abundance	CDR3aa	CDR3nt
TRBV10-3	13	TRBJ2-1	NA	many	CAISEVGANEQFF	TGTGCCATCAGTGAGGTCGGGGCGAATGAGCAGTTCTTC
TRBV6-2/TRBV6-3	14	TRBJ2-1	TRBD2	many	CASSFEGGPHEQFF	TGTGCCAGCAGTTTCGAGGGAGGGCCCCATGAGCAGTTCTTC
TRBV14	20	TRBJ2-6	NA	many	CASSQVPEPVTGSGANVLTF	TGTGCCAGCAGCCAAGTCCCCGAGCCAGTCACGGGCTCTGGGGCCAACGTCCTGACTTTC
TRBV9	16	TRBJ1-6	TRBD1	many	CASSTRGTGASSPLHF	TGTGCCAGCAGCACGAGAGGGACAGGGGCGAGTTCACCCCTCCACTTT
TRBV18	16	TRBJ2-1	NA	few	CASSPREGEPYNEQFF	TGTGCCAGCTCACCACGGGAGGGGGAACCTTACAATGAGCAGTTCTTC
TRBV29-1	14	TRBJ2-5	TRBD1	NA	CSVELDRERETQYF	TGCAGCGTTGAATTGGACAGGGAAAGAGAGACCCAGTACTTC
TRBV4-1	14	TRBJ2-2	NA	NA	CASSQDALPGELFF	TGCGCCAGCAGCCAAGATGCCCTCCCCGGGGAGCTGTTTTTT
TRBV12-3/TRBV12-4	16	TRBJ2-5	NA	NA	CASSFWDLSYQETQYF	TGTGCCAGCAGTTTTTGGGACCTCAGTTACCAAGAGACCCAGTACTTC
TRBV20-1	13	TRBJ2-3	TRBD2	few	CSAETSVTDTQYF	TGCAGTGCTGAGACTAGCGTGACAGATACGCAGTATTTT
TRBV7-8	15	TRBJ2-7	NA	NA	CASSPGAGAFYEQYF	TGTGCCAGCAGCCCCGGGGCGGGGGCTTTCTACGAGCAGTACTTC
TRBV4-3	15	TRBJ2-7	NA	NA	CASSQDSVGDYEQYF	TGCGCCAGCAGCCAGGACTCGGTTGGGGACTACGAGCAGTACTTC
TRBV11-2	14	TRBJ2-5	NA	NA	CASSPLGSQETQYF	TGTGCCAGCAGCCCTCTCGGGAGTCAAGAGACCCAGTACTTC
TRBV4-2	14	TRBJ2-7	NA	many	CASSHQDSEYEQYF	TGTGCCAGCAGCCACCAGGACAGTGAATACGAGCAGTACTTC
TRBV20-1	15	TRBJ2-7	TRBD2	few	CSAPRVAGGSYEQYF	TGCAGTGCCCCGCGGGTGGCGGGGGGATCCTACGAGCAGTACTTC
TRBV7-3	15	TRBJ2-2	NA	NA	CASSLVGGLAGELFF	TGTGCCAGCAGCTTAGTGGGGGGGCTCGCCGGGGAGCTGTTTTTT
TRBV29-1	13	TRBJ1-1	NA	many	CSADGGAATEAFF	TGCAGCGCCGACGGGGGTGCGGCCACTGAAGCTTTCTTT
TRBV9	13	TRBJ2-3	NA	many	CASSAPAGDTQYF	TGTGCCAGCAGCGCCCCGGCCGGAGATACGCAGTATTTT